Shown below are 28 T cell receptor beta chains from a single sample sequenced in a study of spatial heterogeneity in lung cancer. MiXCR, applied by TCRdb to the 5' RACE reads, yields one record per CDR3 protein. The sample has a few thousand distinct CDR3 sequences, roughly 8% seen once. These TCRs' antigens remain unknown. Time point denoted: sample taken at primary tumor resection. Regarding the study as a whole: Tracking of tumor mutation counts was seen in expanded intratumoral alpha and beta TCR counts.

The sample consisted of lung tumor tissue, taken at surgery. Source of these receptors: a female donor with early-stage non-small cell lung cancer.

This clonotype has ten or more counts. Because the library targeted alpha chains, this beta chain is an off-target read whose size means little. The gene calls are TRBV6-6 and TRBJ2-1; 7 nucleotides align to TRBD2. The CDR3 consists of 12 residues. V shed 2 bases and J 10 bases; nucleotides not matched to a gene: 2. The germline V gene encodes CDR1 MNHNY and CDR2 SVGAGI (reference sequence). The CDR3 here is CASSYVSGEQFF. The CDR3 bases are TGTGCCAGCAGTTACGTTAGCGGGGAGCAGTTCTTC.

Ten or more counts support this clonotype. This beta chain is an off-target read within a library intended for alpha chains, so its frequency means little. The chain employs TRBV28 and TRBJ2-1; 8 bases align to TRBD2. Germline V gene sequence: CDR1 MDHEN, CDR2 SYDVKM. J lost 8 bases, V lost 4 bases, and 10 bases had no gene match. This CDR3 region has 15 residues. DNA of the CDR3: TGTGCCAGCAGTTCCCCCGGGACTAGGGGCGATGAGCAGTTCTTC. This codes for CASSSPGTRGDEQFF. Together with reference TRBV28 and TRBJ2-1, the CDR3 gives the full variable domain: DVKVTQSSRYLVKRTGEKVFLECVQDMDHENMFWYRQDPGLGLRLIYFSYDVKMKEKGDIPEGYSVSREKKERFSLILESASTNQTSMYLCASSSPGTRGDEQFFGPGTRLTVL.

In this sample, this clonotype is medium-sized. The library was prepared for alpha chains; this beta chain is a stray read, so its frequency means little. The gene calls are TRBV2 and TRBJ2-7; perhaps TRBD2 as D (5 bases). The CDR3 is 12 residues long. Germline CDR1 reads SNHLY; CDR2 reads FYNNEI. Trimming shortened V by 3 bases and J by 7 bases, and 10 bases separated the two germline ends. The CDR3: CASSDEGMEQYF. The CDR3 bases are TGTGCCAGCAGTGACGAGGGCATGGAGCAGTACTTC.

Of note for this clonotype: Because the library targeted alpha chains, this beta chain is an off-target read whose size means little. The V call is TRBV6-6, the J call TRBJ1-2; D perhaps matches TRBD1 (5 bases). CDR3 length equals 15 residues. Between the trimmed V and J ends, which lost 6 bases and 1 base, there was a span of 15 bases. Germline CDR1 reads MNHNY; CDR2 reads SVGAGI (reference sequence). The CDR3 here is CASRSTVGGNYGYTF. The DNA of the CDR3 is TGTGCCAGCAGGTCGACAGTGGGGGGTAACTATGGCTACACCTTC.

This clonotype was seen repeatedly, ten times or more. This beta chain turned up in a library designed for alpha chains; as an off-target read, its abundance says little. V gene TRBV30 combines with J gene TRBJ2-5; D is ambiguous. V lost 2 bases and J lost 5, with 12 bases in between. Germline lookup yields CDR1 GTSNPN and CDR2 SVGIG (reference sequence). This CDR3 region has 13 residues. This CDR3 reads CAWSPLGRETQYF. The CDR3 DNA reads TGTGCCTGGAGTCCCCTCGGGCGGGAGACCCAGTACTTC. Using reference TRBV30 and TRBJ2-5 for the parts outside the CDR3, the full variable domain is SQTIHQWPATLVQPVGSPLSLECTVEGTSNPNLYWYRQAAGRGLQLLFYSVGIGQISSEVPQNLSASRPQDRQFILSSKKLLLSDSGFYLCAWSPLGRETQYFGPGTRLLVL.

This clonotype ranks as medium-sized. This beta chain is a stray read from a library made for alpha chains; its abundance is not meaningful. The rearrangement uses TRBV7-9 and TRBJ2-1; D is uncertain. Trimming pared 0 bases from V and 0 bases from J, leaving 6 bases between. This CDR3 has 15 amino acids. Germline V gene sequence: CDR1 SEHNR, CDR2 FQNEAQ (reference sequence). CDR3 nucleotide sequence: TGTGCCAGCAGCTTAGCGGCTATCTCCTACAATGAGCAGTTCTTC. Translated: CASSLAAISYNEQFF. Using reference TRBV7-9 and TRBJ2-1 for the parts outside the CDR3, the full variable domain is DTGVSQNPRHKITKRGQNVTFRCDPISEHNRLYWYRQTLGQGPEFLTYFQNEAQLEKSRLLSDRFSAERPKGSFSTLEIQRTEQGDSAMYLCASSLAAISYNEQFFGPGTRLTVL.

This clonotype was observed at least ten times. A library made for alpha chains picked up this beta chain off target, so its size means little. CDR3 nucleotides: TGTGCCAGCAGCCAAGGACAACAAGAGACCCAGTACTTC. It codes for CASSQGQQETQYF. The chain couples TRBV3-1 to TRBJ2-5; no reliable D call. Germline CDR1 LGHDT, CDR2 YNNKEL (reference sequence). The germline V and J ends were trimmed by 1 base and 2 bases, with 5 bases remaining between them. This CDR3 is 13 amino acids long.

In the case of this clonotype: This beta chain is a stray sequence in a library constructed for alpha chains; its clone size is not meaningful. The rearrangement links TRBV28 to TRBJ1-5; tentative D call: TRBD1 (5 bases). V was trimmed by 3 bases and J by 1 base, leaving 10 bases between them. The germline V gene encodes CDR1 MDHEN and CDR2 SYDVKM. The CDR3 has 15 residues. CDR3 bases: TGTGCCAGCAGTTTGGAGCAGGGAAGCAATCAGCCCCAGCATTTT. This encodes CASSLEQGSNQPQHF.

This clonotype was counted many times. This beta chain is a stray sequence in a library constructed for alpha chains; its clone size is not meaningful. The CDR3 is CAWSPQSNQPQHF. CDR3 bases: TGTGCCTGGAGTCCACAGAGCAATCAGCCCCAGCATTTT. The chain employs TRBV30 and TRBJ1-5; D not certain. Germline V CDR1 and CDR2: GTSNPN, SVGIG (reference sequence). The V and J ends lost 2 bases and 1 base respectively, with 6 bases between them. This CDR3 comprises 13 residues. Variable domain in full (rest from reference TRBV30 and TRBJ1-5): SQTIHQWPATLVQPVGSPLSLECTVEGTSNPNLYWYRQAAGRGLQLLFYSVGIGQISSEVPQNLSASRPQDRQFILSSKKLLLSDSGFYLCAWSPQSNQPQHFGDGTRLSIL.

The table lists this clonotype with a few counts. The library was designed around alpha chains, so this beta chain is a stray read whose abundance carries little weight. The chain carries TRBV6-2 or TRBV6-3 and TRBJ1-2, with a tentative D call TRBD1 (5 bases). Germline V gene sequence: CDR1 MNHEY, CDR2 SVGEGT. The length of the CDR3 is 13 residues. Trimming removed 7 bases from V and 4 bases from J, with 13 bases in between. The CDR3, as DNA: TGTGCCAGCAACCACCAGAGGGGCTATGGCTACACCTTC. Its translation: CASNHQRGYGYTF.

The table lists this clonotype with many counts. This beta chain came through as a stray read in a library set up for alpha chains, and its size says little. The chain recombines TRBV7-6 with TRBJ2-5; TRBD2 aligns across 14 bases. Unmatched junction bases numbered 11, after V lost 1 base and J lost 4 bases. Germline V gene data show CDR1 as SGHVS and CDR2 as FNYEAQ. This CDR3 region has 19 residues. The chain's CDR3 is CASSLEGRLAGGPRETQYF. Here the CDR3 DNA reads TGTGCCAGCAGCTTAGAGGGCCGACTAGCGGGGGGGCCGAGAGAGACCCAGTACTTC.

This clonotype was observed many times. Since the library was made to target alpha chains, this beta chain is a stray read and its abundance is not meaningful. The chain uses TRBV28 and TRBJ2-1; a possible D gene is TRBD1 (6 bases). This CDR3 has 14 residues. Per germline, CDR1 MDHEN and CDR2 SYDVKM. V was shortened by 3 bases and J by 5 bases, with 11 bases between the two germline ends. CDR3 DNA sequence: TGTGCCAGCAGTTTTTCGGACAGAGACAATGAGCAGTTCTTC. Protein product: CASSFSDRDNEQFF.

This clonotype is judged medium-sized. As an off-target read in a library built for alpha chains, this beta chain has a frequency of little significance. This chain links TRBV7-2 with TRBJ1-2; D not certain. This CDR3 spans 14 amino acids. Germline V CDR1 and CDR2: SGHTA, FQGNSA. The ends were cut back, 5 bases at V and 1 base at J, with 11 bases in the middle. This chain's CDR3 is CASSRGGGNYGYTF. The CDR3 DNA is TGTGCCAGCAGCCGAGGAGGCGGTAACTATGGCTACACCTTC. Variable domain in full (rest from reference TRBV7-2 and TRBJ1-2): GAGVSQSPSNKVTEKGKDVELRCDPISGHTALYWYRQSLGQGLEFLIYFQGNSAPDKSGLPSDRFSAERTGGSVSTLTIQRTQQEDSAVYLCASSRGGGNYGYTFGSGTRLTVV.

This clonotype was seen ten or more times. This beta chain is an unintended read in a library built for alpha chains; its size means little. The CDR3 reads CASSLAAGGSYEQYF. The CDR3 nucleotides read TGCGCCAGCAGCTTGGCCGCAGGGGGCTCCTACGAGCAGTACTTC. The genes are TRBV5-1 and TRBJ2-7, with 7 bases fitting TRBD1. The V and J ends lost 0 bases and 0 bases, in that order; junction bases with no gene match: 3. The CDR3 length is 15 residues. Germline values: CDR1 SGHRS, CDR2 YFSETQ.

This clonotype was seen just once. This beta chain appears as a stray read in a library generated for alpha chains; its size is not informative. V usage is TRBV12-3 or TRBV12-4 and J usage is TRBJ2-5; the D gene is possibly TRBD1 (6 bases). Between the trimmed V and J ends, which lost 1 base and 3 bases, there was a span of 6 bases. CDR3 size: 13 residues. CDR3 protein: CASSLGTEETQYF. In DNA, the CDR3 is TGTGCCAGCAGTTTAGGGACAGAAGAGACCCAGTACTTC.

This clonotype came up many times. Within a library made for alpha chains, this beta chain is off target, and its count is uninformative. The chain recombines TRBV11-3 with TRBJ2-2; D is unclear. The CDR3 is made up of 13 amino acids. Per germline, CDR1 SGHNT and CDR2 YENEEA. Between the trimmed V and J ends, which lost 0 bases and 7 bases, there was a span of 6 bases. Here the CDR3 DNA reads TGTGCCAGCAGCTTAGATCAGGACGGGGAGCTGTTTTTT. It is translated as CASSLDQDGELFF.

In its sample, this clonotype was seen many times. Found in a library prepared for alpha chains, this beta chain is an off-target read, and its abundance has little meaning. The chain has TRBV7-8 and TRBJ1-5, with a possible D match to TRBD1 (6 bases). The germline V and J ends were trimmed by 1 base and 3 bases, with 7 bases remaining between them. The germline V gene encodes CDR1 SGHVS and CDR2 FQNEAQ. The CDR3 extends over 14 amino acids. CDR3 in DNA: TGTGCCAGCAGCTTAGACAGGGTCAATCAGCCCCAGCATTTT. It specifies CASSLDRVNQPQHF.

This clonotype was picked up many times. The size of this beta chain means little, since it is a stray read in a library made for alpha chains. V gene TRBV6-1 combines with J gene TRBJ2-7; a possible D gene is TRBD2 (5 bases). Germline CDR1 is MNHNS and CDR2 is SASEGT. This CDR3 has 13 amino acids. Deletions cut 2 bases from V and 7 bases from J, with 12 bases between. The CDR3 is CASSETGRGEQYF. The CDR3 bases are TGTGCCAGCAGTGAAACGGGCAGAGGGGAGCAGTACTTC.

This clonotype was seen many times. This beta chain turned up in a library designed for alpha chains; as an off-target read, its abundance says little. The chain combines TRBV3-1 with TRBJ2-4, with TRBD1 identical over 7 bases. Germline V lookup: CDR1 LGHDT, CDR2 YNNKEL (reference sequence). CDR3 size: 16 residues. With V trimmed by 0 bases and J by 1 base, 3 bases remained unmatched. CDR3 coding DNA: TGTGCCAGCAGCCAAGATTTACAGGGGGCCAAAAACATTCAGTACTTC. Encoded protein: CASSQDLQGAKNIQYF. Full variable domain (remainder filled in from reference TRBV3-1 and TRBJ2-4): DTAVSQTPKYLVTQMGNDKSIKCEQNLGHDTMYWYKQDSKKFLKIMFSYNNKELIINETVPNRFSPKSPDKAHLNLHINSLELGDSAVYFCASSQDLQGAKNIQYFGAGTRLSVL.

For this clonotype: This beta chain lies outside the target of a library built for alpha chains; its clone size means little. This rearrangement joins TRBV6-2 or TRBV6-3 to TRBJ2-5; D not resolved. Deletions cut 7 bases from V and 5 bases from J, with 11 bases between. This CDR3 has 12 amino acids. CDR1 is MNHEY, CDR2 SVGEGT, per germline. CDR3 in DNA: TGTGCCAGCACAGGCCAGGCGGAGACCCAGTACTTC. This translates into CASTGQAETQYF.

This clonotype has at least ten counts. Because the library targeted alpha chains, this beta chain is an off-target read whose size means little. The chain is built from TRBV5-4 and TRBJ2-3; D not resolved. This CDR3 has 13 amino acids. Trimming took off 2 bases at V and 3 bases at J, with 7 bases between the two ends. Germline V gene data show CDR1 as SGHNT and CDR2 as YYREEE (reference sequence). This CDR3 reads CASSFLPTDTQYF. CDR3 DNA sequence: TGTGCCAGCAGCTTTCTCCCGACAGATACGCAGTATTTT.

This clonotype has ten or more counts. This beta chain appears as a stray read in a library generated for alpha chains; its size is not informative. This chain links TRBV4-2 with TRBJ2-5, with a possible D match to TRBD2 (6 bases). Germline-derived CDR1 and CDR2 are LGHNA and YNFKEQ. V gave up 0 bases and J gave up 7 bases, with 9 bases separating them. This CDR3 has 13 residues. The CDR3 nucleotides read TGTGCCAGCAGCCAAGACTGGGGAGGGACCCAGTACTTC. This translates into CASSQDWGGTQYF.

Worth noting for this clonotype: At one end the junction does not follow the germline gene, possibly because of a read error. In a library made to pick up alpha chains, this beta chain is a stray read with a size that means little. J is TRBJ1-2 and V is TRBV20-1; no clear D gene. The CDR3 spans 12 residues. Germline V gene data show CDR1 as DFQATT and CDR2 as SNEGSKA (reference sequence). In DNA, the CDR3 is TGCAGTGCTAGAGATCTCTCTTATGGCCACACCTTC. This encodes CSARDLSYGHTF.

This clonotype has ten or more counts. With the library built for alpha chains, this beta chain is off target and its frequency is not meaningful. The V call is TRBV7-2, the J call TRBJ2-7, with D maybe TRBD2 (6 bases). Germline lookup yields CDR1 SGHTA and CDR2 FQGNSA. The CDR3 has 15 amino acids. V lost 1 base and J 3 bases, leaving 13 bases between the germline ends. Here the CDR3 reads CASSLGPGGIYEQYF. The DNA for the CDR3 is TGTGCCAGCAGCTTAGGGCCTGGCGGGATCTACGAGCAGTACTTC.

This clonotype was seen ten or more times. This beta chain represents an off-target read in a library built for alpha chains; its size is of limited meaning. The V and J genes are TRBV15 and TRBJ2-5; TRBD1 agrees at 8 bases. V shed 5 bases, J shed 5 bases, and the junction held 7 bases outside the gene matches. Germline CDR1 LNHNV, CDR2 YYDKDF (reference sequence). The CDR3 length is 14 residues. CDR3 nucleotides: TGTGCCACCAGCCTAGACAGGGGAGTGGAGACCCAGTACTTC. Residues: CATSLDRGVETQYF.

This clonotype was seen repeatedly, ten times or more. In a library made to pick up alpha chains, this beta chain is a stray read with a size that means little. This chain connects TRBV4-2 to TRBJ2-3, with 8 bases matching TRBD2. The V gene end was trimmed by 4 bases and the J gene end by 6 bases; junction bases not matched to a gene: 12. The CDR3 has 16 amino acids. From germline, CDR1 is LGHNA and CDR2 YNFKEQ. This CDR3 reads CASSPGTSFYMDTQYF. CDR3 in DNA: TGTGCCAGCAGCCCCGGGACTAGTTTTTATATGGATACGCAGTATTTT.

With respect to this clonotype: Because the library targeted alpha chains, this beta chain is an off-target read whose size means little. The chain is built from TRBV6-1 and TRBJ1-6, with D possibly TRBD1 on 5 matching bases. Looked up from germline, CDR1 is MNHNS and CDR2 is SASEGT. The CDR3 runs to 14 residues. Trimming left V 4 bases short and J 7 bases short, with 11 bases between. The CDR3 protein is CASSVVDRNSPLHF. As DNA, the CDR3 is TGTGCCAGCAGTGTAGTCGACAGAAATTCACCCCTCCACTTT.

This clonotype was observed many times. The library was prepared for alpha chains; this beta chain is a stray read, so its frequency means little. The J gene is TRBJ2-4, the V gene TRBV4-2; D perhaps matches TRBD2 (5 bases). The CDR3 extends over 16 amino acids. V lost 1 base and J lost 8, with 18 bases in between. CDR1 is LGHNA, CDR2 YNFKEQ, per germline. The chain's CDR3 is CASSQGQAADAHIQYF. The CDR3 DNA reads as TGTGCCAGCAGCCAAGGGCAAGCGGCCGATGCGCACATTCAGTACTTC.